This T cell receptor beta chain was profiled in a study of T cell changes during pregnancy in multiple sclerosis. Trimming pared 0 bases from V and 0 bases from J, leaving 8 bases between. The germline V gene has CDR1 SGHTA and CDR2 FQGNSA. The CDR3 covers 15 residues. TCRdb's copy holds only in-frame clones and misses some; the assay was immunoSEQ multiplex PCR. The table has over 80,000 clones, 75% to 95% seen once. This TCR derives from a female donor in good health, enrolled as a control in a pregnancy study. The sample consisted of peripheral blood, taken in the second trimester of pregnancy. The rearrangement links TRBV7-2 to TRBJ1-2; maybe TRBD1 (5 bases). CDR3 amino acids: CASSLARGANYGYTF. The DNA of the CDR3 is TGTGCCAGCAGCTTAGCTAGGGGTGCTAACTATGGCTACACCTTC.